This T cell receptor (beta chain) appears in the sequencing data of a study of technical replicates of blood from a few donors. TCRdb's copy holds only in-frame clones and misses some; the assay was immunoSEQ multiplex PCR. The sample contains about 99,000 clones, about 95% of which appear only once. Trimming pared 0 bases from V and 3 bases from J, leaving 9 bases between. The CDR3 runs to 14 residues. Germline V gives CDR1 MNHEY, CDR2 SVGAGI. This clonotype originated in a human donor in good health. The V and J genes are TRBV6-5 and TRBJ2-7; D is perhaps TRBD2 (6 bases). Sequencing input: T cells isolated from PBMCs. The CDR3 nucleotides read TGTGCCAGCAGTTACTCACCGACTAGCTACGAGCAGTACTTC. Protein product: CASSYSPTSYEQYF.